These 10 T cell receptor beta chains share one sample of origin, sequenced in a study of T-cell memory formation after mild COVID-19. TCRdb reanalysed the 5' RACE reads using MiXCR and keeps one entry per CDR3 protein. The sample records 470,000 or so distinct CDR3 sequences, 15% to 20% being singletons. The sample taken for sequencing was PBMCs or a T cell subset sorted from them (not recorded which). These receptors all stem from an adult woman who had mild COVID-19 (a few samples of this study predate the infection). Cell type and time point are not known.

This clonotype was counted only a few times. The chain carries TRBV21-1 and TRBJ2-7; TRBD1, the table's D call, was not compared with the DNA. TRBV21-1 is recorded as a pseudogene. This CDR3 contains 15 residues. CDR3 region: CARRRGEGVYYEQYF. The DNA for the CDR3 is TGTGCCAGAAGGAGGGGCGAGGGGGTCTACTACGAGCAGTACTTC.

This clonotype was detected ten times or more. The gene calls are TRBV5-1 and TRBJ2-7, with D perhaps TRBD1 (5 bases). Trimming removed 2 bases at V and 3 bases at J, with 9 bases between. CDR1 is SGHRS and CDR2 is YFSETQ in the germline V gene. The CDR3 is 13 residues long. The CDR3 protein is CASSFRDNYEQYF. The CDR3 bases are TGCGCCAGCAGCTTCAGGGATAACTACGAGCAGTACTTC.

This clonotype was observed a handful of times. This CDR3 is CASSFEALDGYTF. CDR3 coding DNA: TGTGCCAGCAGCTTCGAGGCCTTGGATGGCTACACCTTC. This chain links TRBV7-9 with TRBJ1-2, with D hard to call. The V and J ends lost 3 bases and 6 bases respectively, with 11 bases between them. Per germline, CDR1 SEHNR and CDR2 FQNEAQ (reference sequence). The CDR3 runs 13 residues. The full variable domain, completed using reference TRBV7-9 and TRBJ1-2, is DTGVSQNPRHKITKRGQNVTFRCDPISEHNRLYWYRQTLGQGPEFLTYFQNEAQLEKSRLLSDRFSAERPKGSFSTLEIQRTEQGDSAMYLCASSFEALDGYTFGSGTRLTVV.

This clonotype was counted between two and nine times. CDR3 protein: CASSLRAADYGYTF. DNA for the CDR3: TGTGCCAGCAGCTTACGGGCGGCGGACTATGGCTACACCTTC. J is TRBJ1-2 and V is TRBV7-9; D is unresolved. The V gene's germline CDR1 is SEHNR and CDR2 FQNEAQ (reference sequence). The CDR3 totals 14 residues. With 2 bases removed from V and 3 bases from J, the gap between germline ends came to 10 bases.

V gene TRBV19 combines with J gene TRBJ2-2; D may be TRBD1 or TRBD2 (5 bases each). Germline V gene sequence: CDR1 LNHDA, CDR2 SQIVND (reference sequence). V lost 5 bases and J lost 3, with 13 bases in between. The CDR3 runs to 15 residues. CDR3 DNA: TGTGCCAGTAGTTCCACCGGGACCCACACCGGGGAGCTGTTTTTT. Translation gives CASSSTGTHTGELFF.

The rearrangement uses TRBV25-1 and TRBJ2-5; D might be TRBD1 (6 bases). This CDR3 comprises 17 residues. From germline, CDR1 is MGHDK and CDR2 SYGVNS. V shed 2 bases and J shed 1 base, with 17 bases lying between them. CDR3 loop: CASSEPGQSLIQETQYF. The CDR3 coding sequence is TGTGCCAGCAGTGAACCAGGACAGTCCCTCATCCAAGAGACCCAGTACTTC.

This chain uses TRBV7-6 with TRBJ2-2; possible D gene TRBD2, 6 bases. The V and J ends lost 4 bases and 7 bases respectively, with 19 bases between them. Germline V gene sequence: CDR1 SGHVS, CDR2 FNYEAQ. The CDR3 consists of 16 residues. The CDR3, as DNA: TGTGCCAGCAGCTCAAGACCGGGCGGGGTTGACGGGGAGCTGTTTTTT. Translating gives CASSSRPGGVDGELFF. Drawing the rest from reference TRBV7-6 and TRBJ2-2, the complete variable domain is GAGVSQSPRYKVTKRGQDVALRCDPISGHVSLYWYRQALGQGPEFLTYFNYEAQQDKSGLPNDRFSAERPEGSISTLTIQRTEQRDSAMYRCASSSRPGGVDGELFFGEGSRLTVL.

This clonotype was seen only a few times. The chain joins TRBV12-3 or TRBV12-4 to TRBJ2-7, with D unresolved. CDR3 length: 14 amino acids. Trimming removed 3 bases from V and 2 bases from J, with 11 bases in between. The CDR3 region has the DNA TGTGCCAGCAGTTTCGGGCGGCGAGCCTACGAGCAGTACTTC. As protein: CASSFGRRAYEQYF.

The chain employs TRBV6-1 and TRBJ2-2; 10 bases fit TRBD1. The J segment lost 4 bases and the V segment lost 7 bases, leaving 6 bases of the junction unmatched. CDR3 length: 15 residues. Germline CDR1 and CDR2: MNHNS and SASEGT. The CDR3 is CASMTGGAGTGELFF. The CDR3 DNA follows: TGTGCCAGCATGACAGGGGGCGCGGGCACCGGGGAGCTGTTTTTT.

This clonotype was observed many times. The chain recombines TRBV27 with TRBJ2-2; D remains ambiguous. Germline V lookup: CDR1 MNHEY, CDR2 SMNVEV (reference sequence). This CDR3 is 14 amino acids long. V lost 6 bases to trimming and J lost 4 bases, with 12 bases between them. In nucleotides, the CDR3 is TGTGCCAGCAGGGAAGGGTGGACCACCGGGGAGCTGTTTTTT. Its translation is CASREGWTTGELFF.